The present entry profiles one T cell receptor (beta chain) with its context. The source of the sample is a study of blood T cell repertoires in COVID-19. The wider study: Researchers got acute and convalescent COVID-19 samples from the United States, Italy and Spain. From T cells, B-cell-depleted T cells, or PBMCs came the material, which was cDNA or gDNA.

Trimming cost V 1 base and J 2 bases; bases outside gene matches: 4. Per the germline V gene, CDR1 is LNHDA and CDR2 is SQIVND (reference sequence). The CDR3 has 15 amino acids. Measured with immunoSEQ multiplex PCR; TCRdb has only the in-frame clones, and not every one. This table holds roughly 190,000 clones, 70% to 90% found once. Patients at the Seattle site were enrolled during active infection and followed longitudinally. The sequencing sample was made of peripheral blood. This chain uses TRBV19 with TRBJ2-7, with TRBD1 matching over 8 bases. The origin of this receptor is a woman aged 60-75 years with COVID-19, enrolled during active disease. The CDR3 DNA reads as TGTGCCAGTAGTATAGCTGGACAGGGCCCCTACGAGCAGTACTTC. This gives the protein CASSIAGQGPYEQYF.